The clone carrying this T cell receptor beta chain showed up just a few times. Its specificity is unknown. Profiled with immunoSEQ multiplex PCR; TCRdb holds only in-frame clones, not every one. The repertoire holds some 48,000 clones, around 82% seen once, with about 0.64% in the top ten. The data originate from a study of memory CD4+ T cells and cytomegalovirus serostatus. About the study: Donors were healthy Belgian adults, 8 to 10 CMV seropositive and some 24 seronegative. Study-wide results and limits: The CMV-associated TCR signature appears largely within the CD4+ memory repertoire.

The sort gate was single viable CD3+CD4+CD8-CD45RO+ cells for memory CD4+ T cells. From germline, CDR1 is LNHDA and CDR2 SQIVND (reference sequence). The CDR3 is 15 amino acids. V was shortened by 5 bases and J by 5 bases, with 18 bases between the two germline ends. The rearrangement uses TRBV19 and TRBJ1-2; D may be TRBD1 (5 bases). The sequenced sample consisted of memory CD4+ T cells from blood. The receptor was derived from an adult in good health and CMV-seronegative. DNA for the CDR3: TGTGCCAGTAGTCCTGGGCCCGGGGGAAAGTATGGCTACACCTTC. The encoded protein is CASSPGPGGKYGYTF.